The present T cell receptor beta chain was sequenced within a study of T cell repertoires in cytomegalovirus infection. Study details: Indicated by public TCR beta signatures were CMV infection and matching HLA type. Study-level findings and limits: Within the response measured ex vivo, HLA-C-restricted CMV-specific TCR beta clonotypes were dominant. Summed frequency of public TCR beta families distinguished CMV carriers with the relevant HLA.

TCRdb independently ran MiXCR on the reads; one entry per CDR3 protein. The data hold approximately 700,000 distinct CDR3 sequences, with less than 40% observed a single time. Germline loops: CDR1 MDHEN, CDR2 SYDVKM. V was shortened by 4 bases and J by 1 base, with 13 bases between the two germline ends. The CDR3 has 15 amino acids. This clonotype was seen a few times. The antigen remains undetermined. The rearrangement uses TRBV28 and TRBJ1-2, with no clear D. This sequence was found in a human donor in good health (CMV status not recorded). Some clones in this sample may be carry-over from other donors' samples. Sequencing used PBMCs. CDR3 sequence reads: CASSSQEEGNYGYTF. CDR3 DNA sequence: TGTGCCAGCAGTTCCCAGGAAGAGGGTAACTATGGCTACACCTTC.